These T cell receptor beta chains were read from a single sample in a study of blood T cell repertoires in COVID-19. The assay was immunoSEQ multiplex PCR, and TCRdb's table has in-frame clones only and misses some. This repertoire shows fewer than 45,000 clones, 75% to 90% found once; its top ten account for around a tenth. The specimen sequenced was peripheral blood. These receptor sequences come from a man of 80 years or more with active COVID-19. The CDR3 runs from the conserved cysteine through the conserved F or W. D genes are given only for firm matches. The size entry is marked missing in some rows and otherwise reads once, few, many or a size class.

V gene	J gene	clone size	D gene	CDR3 protein	CDR3 DNA
TRBV5-6	TRBJ2-1	.	TRBD1	CASSLGGTGVNEQFF	TGTGCCAGCAGCTTGGGTGGGACAGGGGTTAATGAGCAGTTCTTC
TRBV7-9	TRBJ2-7	.	TRBD2	CASSLAGGSFYEQYF	TGTGCCAGCAGCTTAGCTGGCGGGAGTTTCTACGAGCAGTACTTC
TRBV15	TRBJ2-7	.	.	CATSRGRGWMQYF	TGTGCCACCAGCAGAGGTAGGGGATGGATGCAGTACTTC
TRBV11-2	TRBJ1-1	.	TRBD1	CASSLAAMTGRTEAFF	TGTGCCAGCAGCTTAGCCGCAATGACAGGGAGGACTGAAGCTTTCTTT
TRBV19	TRBJ2-5	.	TRBD1	CASSGQGETQYF	TGTGCCAGTAGCGGACAGGGGGAGACCCAGTACTTC
TRBV11-2	TRBJ2-5	.	.	CASSPGQGGRRVETQYF	TGTGCCAGCAGCCCGGGGCAGGGAGGTCGAAGGGTGGAGACCCAGTACTTC
TRBV7-2	TRBJ2-1	.	.	CASSLGRDEQFF	TGTGCCAGCAGCTTAGGACGGGATGAGCAGTTCTTC
TRBV5-4	TRBJ2-7	once	.	CASSLRGPGYEQYF	TGTGCCAGCAGCCTACGTGGCCCAGGCTACGAGCAGTACTTC
TRBV19	TRBJ2-5	.	TRBD2	CASSIGGLAGLETQYF	TGTGCCAGTAGTATAGGGGGACTAGCGGGATTGGAGACCCAGTACTTC
TRBV7-8	TRBJ2-1	.	.	CASSPTSNEQFF	TGTGCCAGCAGCCCTACTAGCAATGAGCAGTTCTTC
TRBV28	TRBJ1-3	.	TRBD1	CASSNQGAAGNTIYF	TGTGCCAGCAGCAATCAGGGGGCGGCTGGAAACACCATATATTTT
TRBV28	TRBJ2-5	.	.	CASGGQETQYF	TGTGCCAGCGGGGGGCAAGAGACCCAGTACTTC
TRBV6-5	TRBJ1-2	.	.	CASTLISFDGLSF	TGTGCCAGCACACTAATCTCTTTTGACGGCTTGAGCTTC
TRBV19	TRBJ1-6	.	.	CASSEQGSYNSPLHF	TGTGCCAGTTCCGAACAGGGATCCTATAATTCACCCCTCCACTTT
TRBV5-1	TRBJ2-3	.	.	CASSSGGPTTDTQYF	TGCGCCAGCAGCTCGGGCGGGCCGACCACAGATACGCAGTATTTT
TRBV7-9	TRBJ1-4	.	TRBD1	CASSLGQGNEKLFF	TGTGCCAGCAGCTTAGGACAGGGGAATGAAAAACTGTTTTTT
TRBV9	TRBJ1-6	hyperexpanded	TRBD1	CASSLGTGEPLHF	TGTGCCAGCAGCCTAGGGACAGGGGAACCCCTCCACTTT
TRBV23-1	TRBJ2-1	.	TRBD2	CASPIGGRGAGHNEQFF	TGCGCCAGCCCAATCGGGGGGCGGGGGGCAGGACATAATGAGCAGTTCTTC
TRBV30	TRBJ2-1	once	.	CAWARGALSYNEQFF	TGTGCCTGGGCCAGGGGAGCGCTGTCCTACAATGAGCAGTTCTTC
TRBV10-3	TRBJ1-4	.	TRBD1	CAISERTGGEKLFF	TGTGCCATCAGTGAGCGGACAGGGGGCGAAAAACTGTTTTTT
TRBV5-1	TRBJ2-1	.	TRBD2	CASSYTGLAGVYNEQFF	TGCGCCAGCAGTTATACCGGACTAGCGGGTGTTTACAATGAGCAGTTCTTC
TRBV15	TRBJ2-1	.	.	CATSRPGPGNEQFF	TGTGCCACCAGCAGACCGGGTCCTGGGAATGAGCAGTTCTTC
TRBV4-2	TRBJ2-7	.	TRBD2	CASSQDPPAGGDYEQYF	TGTGCCAGCAGCCAAGATCCCCCAGCGGGAGGGGACTACGAGCAGTACTTC
TRBV7-7	TRBJ2-7	.	TRBD2	CASSPSPTGLTYEQYF	TGTGCCAGCAGCCCAAGCCCGACGGGACTAACCTACGAGCAGTACTTC
TRBV5-1	TRBJ1-6	.	.	CASSVTQGFNSPLHF	TGCGCCAGCAGCGTAACACAGGGATTTAATTCACCCCTCCACTTT
TRBV7-9	TRBJ2-1	.	TRBD2	CASSLGGLAVSYNEQFF	TGTGCCAGCAGCCTGGGGGGACTAGCTGTTTCCTACAATGAGCAGTTCTTC
TRBV10-3	TRBJ2-7	.	TRBD2	CAIRGTSGTIYEQYF	TGTGCCATCAGAGGGACTAGCGGGACAATCTACGAGCAGTACTTC
TRBV9	TRBJ1-2	.	.	CASSVGEFYGYTF	TGTGCCAGCAGCGTAGGGGAGTTCTATGGCTACACCTTC
TRBV27	TRBJ1-5	.	.	CASSYSRASNQPQHF	TGTGCCAGCAGTTATTCCAGGGCTAGCAATCAGCCCCAGCATTTT
TRBV6-5	TRBJ1-4	.	TRBD1	CASRSGQGKGEKLFF	TGTGCCAGCAGGTCGGGACAGGGAAAGGGTGAAAAACTGTTTTTT
TRBV7-6	TRBJ2-7	.	TRBD2	CASSSSGGGGYEQYF	TGTGCCAGCAGTTCCTCCGGCGGGGGGGGCTACGAGCAGTACTTC
TRBV6-2/TRBV6-3	TRBJ1-1	.	TRBD1	CASSYTGQGTEAFF	TGTGCCAGCAGTTACACGGGACAGGGAACTGAAGCTTTCTTT
TRBV5-1	TRBJ1-1	.	TRBD1	CASSLPGQGLEAFF	TGCGCCAGCAGCTTGCCGGGACAGGGCCTTGAAGCTTTCTTT